One sample yielded the 10 T cell receptor beta chains listed below, sequenced in a study of OX40 agonist ivuxolimab in advanced cancers. The protocol was immunoSEQ multiplex PCR, while the TCRdb copy is restricted to in-frame clones and leaves out a portion. The data contain fewer than 45,000 clones, 80% to 90% of them seen just once; the ten biggest clones take up roughly 33%. The starting material was CD4+ or CD8+ T cells sorted from blood, obtained in a trial of the OX40 agonist ivuxolimab. These receptors all come from an adult with an advanced solid tumor such as melanoma, head and neck, liver or kidney cancer.

The chain links TRBV30 to TRBJ1-1, with D hard to call. Per the germline V gene, CDR1 is GTSNPN and CDR2 is SVGIG (reference sequence). V shed 3 bases and J shed 3 bases, with 14 bases lying between them. This CDR3 is 14 amino acids long. As DNA, the CDR3 is TGTGCCTGGAGCGTCGGACGGATACACACTGAAGCTTTCTTT. This translates into CAWSVGRIHTEAFF.

The chain is built from TRBV6-4 and TRBJ1-2, with D perhaps TRBD1 (5 bases). Germline loops: CDR1 MRHNA, CDR2 SNTAGT. The CDR3 sequence is 13 residues long. V lost 5 bases and J lost 2, with 9 bases in between. CDR3 residues: CASSYRQNYGYTF. As DNA, the CDR3 is TGTGCCAGCAGTTACCGACAGAACTATGGCTACACCTTC.

The chain has TRBV7-6 and TRBJ2-6; D is uncertain. The CDR3 has 18 residues. Trimming took 5 bases from V and 5 from J, leaving 22 bases between them. Germline loops: CDR1 SGHVS, CDR2 FNYEAQ. The DNA of the CDR3 is TGTGCCAGCAGCCTGAGTACTGACTCACAAAGTCGGGCCAACGTCCTGACTTTC. It is translated as CASSLSTDSQSRANVLTF. The whole variable domain, filled in from reference TRBV7-6 and TRBJ2-6, reads GAGVSQSPRYKVTKRGQDVALRCDPISGHVSLYWYRQALGQGPEFLTYFNYEAQQDKSGLPNDRFSAERPEGSISTLTIQRTEQRDSAMYRCASSLSTDSQSRANVLTFGAGSRLTVL.

V is TRBV29-1 and J is TRBJ2-4; D gene uncertain. The CDR3 has 11 amino acids. Germline V lookup: CDR1 SQVTM, CDR2 ANQGSEA. V lost 4 bases to trimming and J lost 6 bases, with 7 bases between them. CDR3: CSVVDVNIQYF. CDR3 nucleotides: TGCAGCGTTGTTGATGTAAACATTCAGTACTTC. The full variable domain, with the rest looked up from reference TRBV29-1 and TRBJ2-4, is SAVISQKPSRDICQRGTSLTIQCQVDSQVTMMFWYRQQPGQSLTLIATANQGSEATYESGFVIDKFPISRPNLTFSTLTVSNMSPEDSSIYLCSVVDVNIQYFGAGTRLSVL.

The chain carries TRBV6-5 and TRBJ2-7, with 9 bases that match TRBD2. The germline CDR1 and CDR2 sequences are MNHEY and SVGAGI. V gave up 2 bases and J gave up 2 bases; unmatched junction bases: 4. This CDR3 is built from 15 residues. The CDR3 sequence is CASSYVPSGTYEQYF. The CDR3 DNA sequence: TGTGCCAGCAGTTACGTTCCTAGCGGGACCTACGAGCAGTACTTC.

The sample holds one count of this clone. The chain couples TRBV13 to TRBJ2-3; tentatively, D is TRBD2 (7 bases). The CDR3 has 15 amino acids. CDR1 is PRHDT and CDR2 is FYEKMQ in the germline V gene (reference sequence). V was clipped by 0 bases and J by 1 base, with 8 bases between them. Here the CDR3 reads CASSLGGGGTDTQYF. CDR3 coding DNA: TGTGCCAGCAGCTTAGGAGGGGGGGGCACAGATACGCAGTATTTT.

The gene calls are TRBV5-1 and TRBJ2-1; 7 bases are shared with TRBD2. CDR1 SGHRS and CDR2 YFSETQ come from the germline V gene. V shed 4 bases and J 6 bases; nucleotides not matched to a gene: 7. This CDR3 has 14 amino acids. The CDR3 loop is CASSRPGGSNEQFF. CDR3 in DNA: TGCGCCAGCAGCCGGCCGGGGGGATCCAATGAGCAGTTCTTC.

V gene TRBV7-9 combines with J gene TRBJ2-4; D may be TRBD2 (6 bases). The germline V gene has CDR1 SEHNR and CDR2 FQNEAQ (reference sequence). The germline V and J ends were trimmed by 5 bases and 14 bases, with 16 bases remaining between them. The CDR3 is made up of 12 amino acids. CDR3 DNA: TGTGCCAGCAGCCAAACGGACTATCAGGAGTACTTC. Translating gives CASSQTDYQEYF.

J is TRBJ2-1 and V is TRBV5-5; 9 nucleotides align to TRBD1. The CDR3 covers 14 residues. The V segment lost 3 bases and the J segment 6 bases; nucleotides outside the gene matches: 4. CDR1 and CDR2 (germline): SGHKS, YYEKEE (reference sequence). The CDR3 here is CASSSGQGGNEQFF. The CDR3 DNA reads TGTGCCAGCAGCTCGGGACAGGGCGGCAATGAGCAGTTCTTC.

The V and J genes are TRBV4-1 and TRBJ1-3; D is undetermined. CDR3 length equals 17 residues. Germline-derived CDR1 and CDR2 are MGHRA and YSYEKL. The ends were cut back, 0 bases at V and 0 bases at J, with 12 bases in the middle. In nucleotides, the CDR3 is TGCGCCAGCAGCCAAGATGGGCGGGCCGACTCTGGAAACACCATATATTTT. It yields the protein CASSQDGRADSGNTIYF.